Below are 6 T cell receptor beta chains sequenced from a single sample in a study of identical twins. MiXCR, run by TCRdb on the 5' RACE reads, gives a single entry per CDR3 protein. The sample lists hundreds of thousands of distinct CDR3 sequences, roughly an eighth occurring once. The same data also contributed to another study, on yellow fever vaccine responses in identical twins.

Source material: PBMCs. The receptor source for this set is a young woman in good health.

This chain links TRBV7-8 with TRBJ2-5, with TRBD2 as a possible D gene (6 bases). The CDR3 sequence is 11 residues long. From germline, CDR1 is SGHVS and CDR2 FQNEAQ. Trimming shortened V by 4 bases and J by 10 bases, and 10 bases separated the two germline ends. In DNA form, the CDR3 reads TGTGCCAGCAGCTCAGCCGGGGGCCAGTACTTC. It yields the protein CASSSAGGQYF.

Ten or more counts support this clonotype. The chain uses TRBV11-2 and TRBJ2-7; D not certain. Per the germline V gene, CDR1 is SGHAT and CDR2 is FQNNGV. The CDR3 is 12 residues long. Trimming took 5 bases from V and 3 from J, leaving 8 bases between them. This CDR3 is CASSRTYYEQYF. Here the CDR3 DNA reads TGTGCCAGCAGCCGAACATACTACGAGCAGTACTTC.

The sample holds a few counts of this clonotype. Here the CDR3 reads CSATGTRSYNEQFF. CDR3 DNA: TGCAGTGCAACCGGGACAAGGAGCTACAATGAGCAGTTCTTC. The chain joins TRBV20-1 to TRBJ2-1, with D possibly matching TRBD1 (6 bases). The CDR3 covers 14 residues. The V end lost 6 bases, the J end lost 3 bases, and 15 bases lay between the germline ends. Per the germline V gene, CDR1 is DFQATT and CDR2 is SNEGSKA (reference sequence).

This clonotype has ten or more counts. V is TRBV7-6 and J is TRBJ2-1, with D hard to call. This CDR3 is built from 18 residues. Germline V CDR1 and CDR2: SGHVS, FNYEAQ. Trimming took off 0 bases at V and 0 bases at J, with 15 bases between the two ends. CDR3 residues: CASSLALGGASSYNEQFF. The CDR3 DNA is TGTGCCAGCAGCTTAGCGCTCGGCGGCGCTAGCTCCTACAATGAGCAGTTCTTC.

This clonotype was recorded a few times. The rearrangement links TRBV4-1 to TRBJ2-3; D unresolved. Germline CDR1 is MGHRA and CDR2 is YSYEKL. The CDR3 is 16 residues long. The germline V and J ends were trimmed by 1 base and 6 bases, with 17 bases remaining between them. The CDR3 nucleotides are TGCGCCAGCAGCCAAGTAGTCAGCGACGTTATGGATACGCAGTATTTT. Amino acid sequence: CASSQVVSDVMDTQYF.

On this clonotype: One junction end disagrees with the germline gene, perhaps due to a read error. The chain combines TRBV5-6 with TRBJ1-2; D unclear. The germline gives CDR1 SGHDT, CDR2 YYEEEE. The CDR3 consists of 12 residues. As DNA, the CDR3 is TGTGCCAGCAGCCTTACCACCTATGCCTACACCTTC. Protein: CASSLTTYAYTF. The entire variable domain, with the rest obtained from reference TRBV5-6 and TRBJ1-2, is as follows: DAGVTQSPTHLIKTRGQQVTLRCSPKSGHDTVSWYQQALGQGPQFIFQYYEEEERQRGNFPDRFSGHQFPNYSSELNVNALLLGDSALYLCASSLTTYAYTFGSGTRLTVV.